Sequencing of this TCR beta chain was carried out in a study of tumor-infiltrating lymphocytes in oesophageal squamous cell carcinoma. Each CDR3 protein gets one entry after TCRdb re-called the PCR reads with MiXCR. The sample lists roughly 9,800 distinct CDR3 sequences, approximately 64% occurring once. The CDR3 covers 13 residues. V was pared by 7 bases and J by 12 bases, with 16 bases between. Germline V gives CDR1 SEHNR, CDR2 FQNEAQ (reference sequence). This TCR came from a female donor with esophageal squamous cell carcinoma. The V gene is TRBV7-9, the J gene TRBJ1-6; D might be TRBD1 (6 bases). Sample: esophageal tumor tissue. In DNA form, the CDR3 reads TGTGCCAGCAACCCCGGACAGAATCGACCCCTCCACTTT. Residues: CASNPGQNRPLHF.